The 27 T cell receptor beta chains presented below share a single source sample, sequenced in a study of T cell clones after liver transplantation. TCRdb's table, derived via immunoSEQ multiplex PCR, lists solely in-frame clones and lacks some. The sample lists about 20,000 clones, approximately 95% seen once, with 20% to 30% in the top ten. Material: CD8+ T cells from blood, obtained approximately 25 months after liver transplant. Every receptor here comes from a human patient who received a liver transplant. These T cells may partly come from the graft donor.

This chain uses TRBV7-7 with TRBJ2-1, with a weak D call TRBD1 (6 bases). The CDR3 runs 15 residues. The ends were cut back, 4 bases at V and 4 bases at J, with 14 bases in the middle. The germline V gene encodes CDR1 SSHAT and CDR2 FNYEAQ (reference sequence). The CDR3: CASSYRDGPYNEQFF. The CDR3 DNA reads TGTGCCAGCAGCTACAGGGATGGACCTTACAATGAGCAGTTCTTC.

The J gene is TRBJ1-2, the V gene TRBV27; D is ambiguous. Trimming took off 6 bases at V and 0 bases at J, with 11 bases between the two ends. From germline, CDR1 is MNHEY and CDR2 SMNVEV (reference sequence). This CDR3 spans 14 amino acids. The CDR3 DNA sequence: TGTGCCAGCAGCGGACGCCCGTCTAACTATGGCTACACCTTC. Its protein product is CASSGRPSNYGYTF.

V usage is TRBV2 and J usage is TRBJ1-1, with TRBD1 matching over 8 bases. J gave up 10 bases and V 7 bases, and 11 bases lay outside the gene matches. CDR3 length: 13 residues. Germline CDR1 SNHLY, CDR2 FYNNEI. The CDR3 DNA follows: TGTGCCAGCAACCCCGACCGGACAGGGACAGCTTTCTTT. Protein product: CASNPDRTGTAFF.

The chain couples TRBV27 to TRBJ2-1, with 7 nucleotides matching TRBD1. This CDR3 region has 13 residues. With 6 bases clipped from V and 4 bases from J, the junction kept 3 bases outside the gene matches. The germline V gene encodes CDR1 MNHEY and CDR2 SMNVEV (reference sequence). CDR3 protein: CASSPGQYNEQFF. The CDR3 DNA reads as TGTGCCAGCAGCCCGGGACAGTACAATGAGCAGTTCTTC.

V usage is TRBV10-3 and J usage is TRBJ1-2; 7 nucleotides align to TRBD1. This CDR3 contains 12 residues. V was pared by 9 bases and J by 8 bases, with 9 bases of the junction left unmatched. Germline assignment: CDR1 ENHRY and CDR2 SYGVKD. In nucleotides, the CDR3 is TGTGCCATACTCGGACAGGATAGGGGCTACACCTTC. Amino acid sequence: CAILGQDRGYTF.

This chain links TRBV7-9 with TRBJ1-1, with 9 bases lining up with TRBD1. The CDR3 runs to 13 residues. Germline V lookup: CDR1 SEHNR, CDR2 FQNEAQ (reference sequence). V shed 5 bases, J shed 5 bases, and the junction held 3 bases outside the gene matches. The CDR3 nucleotides are TGTGCCAGCAGCGCGACAGGGGGGACTGAAGCTTTCTTT. Protein sequence: CASSATGGTEAFF.

The CDR3 DNA sequence: TGTGCCAGCAGCTACGGGCTCGAGCAGTACTTC. Protein: CASSYGLEQYF. The chain recombines TRBV7-9 with TRBJ2-7, with D unclear. Trimming took 4 bases from V and 6 from J, leaving 7 bases between them. The germline V gene encodes CDR1 SEHNR and CDR2 FQNEAQ (reference sequence). The CDR3 totals 11 residues.

CDR3 sequence: CATRQGAYNEKLFF. The CDR3 bases are TGTGCCACCAGACAGGGGGCCTATAATGAAAAACTGTTTTTT. The chain employs TRBV15 and TRBJ1-4; 9 bases line up with TRBD1. CDR1 and CDR2 (germline): LNHNV, YYDKDF (reference sequence). This CDR3 contains 14 residues. Trimming cost V 6 bases and J 4 bases; bases outside gene matches: 3.

V gene TRBV6-5 combines with J gene TRBJ2-7; TRBD1 might be the D (6 bases). This CDR3 contains 14 residues. Germline lookup yields CDR1 MNHEY and CDR2 SVGAGI. Trimming took off 6 bases at V and 7 bases at J, with 19 bases between the two ends. This CDR3 reads CASSYQTGSGEQYF. CDR3 nucleotides: TGTGCCAGCAGCTACCAGACAGGTTCTGGTGAGCAGTACTTC.

This clone was counted a single time. The chain links TRBV4-3 to TRBJ2-7; 7 nucleotides match TRBD2. The CDR3 is made up of 15 amino acids. Per the germline V gene, CDR1 is LGHNA and CDR2 is YSLEER. Trimming cost V 1 base and J 0 bases; bases outside gene matches: 3. This chain's CDR3 is CASSQVRGSSYEQYF. Written as DNA, the CDR3 is TGCGCCAGCAGCCAAGTGCGGGGGAGCTCCTACGAGCAGTACTTC.

The CDR3 reads CASSEGGLEDTQYF. For the CDR3, the DNA is TGCGCCAGCAGTGAGGGAGGACTTGAAGATACGCAGTATTTT. The chain couples TRBV10-1 to TRBJ2-3, with D possibly matching TRBD2 (5 bases). The germline V gene encodes CDR1 WNHNN and CDR2 SYGVQD (reference sequence). This CDR3 region has 14 residues. The V gene lost 2 bases and the J gene lost 5 bases, with 11 bases spanning the gap.

The chain employs TRBV5-6 and TRBJ1-2; D uncertain. The V gene lost 4 bases and the J gene lost 8 bases, with 21 bases spanning the gap. This CDR3 contains 15 residues. Germline lookup yields CDR1 SGHDT and CDR2 YYEEEE. In DNA form, the CDR3 reads TGTGCCAGCAGCGGGGAGGGCCAATCCCTCCTGGGCTACACCTTC. Its translation: CASSGEGQSLLGYTF.

The chain has TRBV15 and TRBJ2-7; the match to TRBD2 covers 9 bases. Germline values: CDR1 LNHNV, CDR2 YYDKDF (reference sequence). The CDR3 loop spans 14 amino acids. With V trimmed by 2 bases and J by 6 bases, 5 bases remained unmatched. CDR3 nucleotide sequence: TGTGCCACCAGCAGACTTAGCGGGAGTATCGAGCAGTACTTC. This codes for CATSRLSGSIEQYF.

This clone has only a few counts. The chain has TRBV9 and TRBJ2-7; TRBD1 matches 8 bases. This CDR3 region has 13 residues. The germline V gene has CDR1 SGDLS and CDR2 YYNGEE. J lost 7 bases, V lost 3 bases, and 6 bases had no gene match. CDR3 amino acids: CASSATGAGEQYF. The CDR3 nucleotides are TGTGCCAGCAGCGCGACAGGGGCGGGGGAGCAGTACTTC.

The gene calls are TRBV19 and TRBJ1-1, with D perhaps TRBD1 (5 bases). The CDR3 length is 13 residues. Trimming shortened V by 4 bases and J by 1 base, and 7 bases separated the two germline ends. Germline assignment: CDR1 LNHDA and CDR2 SQIVND (reference sequence). CDR3 protein: CASSSTGNTEAFF. The CDR3 DNA reads TGTGCCAGTAGTAGCACAGGGAACACTGAAGCTTTCTTT.

The V and J genes are TRBV30 and TRBJ2-4, with TRBD2 matching 9 bases. Trimming removed 3 bases from V and 3 bases from J; junction bases left unmatched: 6. Germline-derived CDR1 and CDR2 are GTSNPN and SVGIG (reference sequence). CDR3 length equals 15 residues. In nucleotides, the CDR3 is TGTGCCTGGAGCCTCCCGACTAGCGGCAAAAACATTCAGTACTTC. Its translation is CAWSLPTSGKNIQYF.

This chain uses TRBV9 with TRBJ2-1; D not resolved. CDR3 length: 14 amino acids. Looked up from germline, CDR1 is SGDLS and CDR2 is YYNGEE. Between the trimmed V and J ends, which lost 5 bases and 8 bases, there was a span of 17 bases. CDR3 residues: CASSEDTDLYEQFF. The CDR3 nucleotides are TGTGCCAGCAGTGAGGATACAGACCTCTATGAGCAGTTCTTC.

This chain connects TRBV5-4 to TRBJ2-7; D possibly corresponds to TRBD1 (7 bases). Germline CDR1 is SGHNT and CDR2 is YYREEE (reference sequence). The CDR3 extends over 12 amino acids. V was trimmed by 7 bases and J by 4 bases, leaving 12 bases between them. The DNA for the CDR3 is TGTGCCAGCTCGGGGGACAGTTACGAGCAGTACTTC. Amino acid sequence: CASSGDSYEQYF.

This chain joins TRBV5-4 and TRBJ2-7; 11 bases fit TRBD1. Germline V gene data show CDR1 as SGHNT and CDR2 as YYREEE (reference sequence). V shed 4 bases and J 4 bases; nucleotides not matched to a gene: 4. CDR3 length: 14 residues. The CDR3 DNA is TGTGCCAGCAGCATTGGGACAGGGGGTTACGAGCAGTACTTC. Translated, it gives CASSIGTGGYEQYF.

V usage is TRBV7-3 and J usage is TRBJ2-3; TRBD2 matches 7 bases. The CDR3 has 16 residues. With V trimmed by 5 bases and J by 2 bases, 10 bases remained unmatched. Germline-derived CDR1 and CDR2 are SGHTA and FQGTGA. The CDR3 bases are TGTGCCAGCAGCCCCCTACCGCGGGAGTCCACAGATACGCAGTATTTT. Translating it yields CASSPLPRESTDTQYF.

This clone was seen just once. The chain uses TRBV27 and TRBJ2-1; the D gene is possibly TRBD2 (5 bases). The CDR3 is 11 residues long. Deletions cut 4 bases from V and 9 bases from J, with 7 bases between. The germline CDR1 and CDR2 sequences are MNHEY and SMNVEV (reference sequence). The CDR3 sequence: CASSYAGEQFF. In DNA, the CDR3 is TGTGCCAGCAGTTACGCGGGTGAGCAGTTCTTC.

This chain joins TRBV9 and TRBJ2-5, with TRBD2 identical over 8 bases. CDR1 and CDR2 (germline): SGDLS, YYNGEE. The CDR3 is 17 residues long. V lost 0 bases, J lost 5 bases, and 12 bases stayed unmatched. The CDR3 DNA reads as TGTGCCAGCAGCGTAGGTGGTAGCGGGGTCAGGCCGGAGACCCAGTACTTC. Its translation: CASSVGGSGVRPETQYF.

This chain connects TRBV11-2 to TRBJ2-5; D not resolved. The CDR3 runs to 15 residues. CDR1 and CDR2 from the germline V gene are SGHAT and FQNNGV. V was shortened by 5 bases and J by 1 base, with 14 bases between the two germline ends. The CDR3 DNA reads as TGTGCCAGCAGCACAGACACGATGCTCCAAGAGACCCAGTACTTC. Its protein product is CASSTDTMLQETQYF.

J is TRBJ2-5 and V is TRBV7-9, with a tentative D call TRBD1 (5 bases). Germline loops: CDR1 SEHNR, CDR2 FQNEAQ (reference sequence). The CDR3 spans 14 residues. V lost 1 base and J 4 bases, leaving 10 bases between the germline ends. The CDR3 nucleotides are TGTGCCAGCAGCTTAGAGTTGGGGCCAGAGACCCAGTACTTC. Its protein is CASSLELGPETQYF. Looking up the rest from reference TRBV7-9 and TRBJ2-5 gives the full variable domain: DTGVSQNPRHKITKRGQNVTFRCDPISEHNRLYWYRQTLGQGPEFLTYFQNEAQLEKSRLLSDRFSAERPKGSFSTLEIQRTEQGDSAMYLCASSLELGPETQYFGPGTRLLVL.

This clone turned up a few times. The J gene is TRBJ2-7, the V gene TRBV4-1; 14 positions match TRBD2. Trimming removed 5 bases from V and 3 bases from J; junction bases left unmatched: 3. CDR1 MGHRA and CDR2 YSYEKL come from the germline V gene. The CDR3 sequence is 15 residues long. The CDR3, as DNA: TGCGCCAGCAGCGGACTAGCGGGAGGCCGCTACGAGCAGTACTTC. Protein: CASSGLAGGRYEQYF.

The CDR3 DNA reads as TGTGCCAGCGGGACTAGTCTATACGAGCAGTACTTC. It yields the protein CASGTSLYEQYF. This chain uses TRBV6-6 with TRBJ2-7, with TRBD2 identical over 8 bases. Germline CDR1 and CDR2: MNHNY and SVGAGI (reference sequence). The junction had 4 bases not matched to a gene; V was cut back by 8 bases and J by 4 bases. The CDR3 runs to 12 residues.

The V gene is TRBV19, the J gene TRBJ2-7; D is perhaps TRBD1 or TRBD2 (5 bases each). The V end lost 5 bases, the J end lost 4 bases, and 15 bases lay between the germline ends. The CDR3 is 14 amino acids. Germline-derived CDR1 and CDR2 are LNHDA and SQIVND (reference sequence). The DNA for the CDR3 is TGTGCCAGTAGTGCCGGGGACGGCGGATACGAGCAGTACTTC. Translated: CASSAGDGGYEQYF.